This entry describes one T cell receptor (beta chain). No antigen is known for it. These data belong to a study of CD8 T cells in Susac syndrome. Study outcomes and limitations: The CD4+ T cell repertoires, which came from Susac syndrome patients, showed no sign of clonal expansion.

V was shortened by 8 bases and J by 2 bases, with 6 bases between the two germline ends. CDR1 and CDR2 (germline): SGHTA, FQGNSA. This CDR3 is 11 amino acids long. The RNA input was about 0.5 to 1 ug, and it was reverse transcribed with random hexamers. A multiplex approach, immunoSEQ multiplex PCR, amplified TCR beta CDR3 across 54 Vbeta and 13 Jbeta. MiXCR, run by TCRdb on the immunoSEQ multiplex PCR reads, gives a single entry per CDR3 protein. The repertoire has some 190,000 distinct CDR3 sequences, approximately 94% of them found once; the top ten carry 0.15%. This receptor was identified in a human donor with Susac syndrome. The J gene is TRBJ1-2, the V gene TRBV7-2; D not certain. Material: CD4+ T cells from PBMCs. In DNA form, the CDR3 reads TGTGCCAGCGGGGTGAACTATGGCTACACCTTC. Translated: CASGVNYGYTF.